Shown below are 18 T cell receptor beta chains from a single sample sequenced in a study of cytomegalovirus exposure and HLA in healthy donors. It was with 60 Vbeta and 13 Jbeta primers that the PCR ran. Here immunoSEQ multiplex PCR was the method, and the copy in TCRdb shows in-frame clones only, minus some. The sample carries about 190,000 clones, roughly 87% recorded once. Sequenced: PBMCs. The receptor source for this set is a man aged 50 or older in good health and CMV-seronegative.

CDR3 in amino acids: CASSQEVRQNTEAFF. CDR3 coding DNA: TGTGCCAGCAGCCAAGAAGTGCGGCAGAACACTGAAGCTTTCTTT. V gene TRBV4-2 combines with J gene TRBJ1-1; D is uncertain. The V end was cut by 0 bases, the J end by 1 base, with 9 bases between. Germline loops: CDR1 LGHNA, CDR2 YNFKEQ. The CDR3 spans 15 residues.

CDR3 DNA sequence: TGCGCCAGCAGCCAACAGGGACAGGGAGATCAGCCCCAGCATTTT. It yields the protein CASSQQGQGDQPQHF. The V call is TRBV4-1, the J call TRBJ1-5, with 9 bases fitting TRBD1. Germline V gene sequence: CDR1 MGHRA, CDR2 YSYEKL. After removal of 2 bases from V and 5 bases from J, the junction contained 4 bases not matched to a gene. The CDR3 spans 15 residues.

CDR3 in DNA: TGTGCCAGCTGCAAAAGCGGGAGGGCCAACGGAGAGACCCAGTACTTC. It is translated as CASCKSGRANGETQYF. V usage is TRBV28 and J usage is TRBJ2-5, with 10 positions matching TRBD2. The V segment lost 8 bases and the J segment 4 bases; nucleotides outside the gene matches: 13. In germline, CDR1 is MDHEN, CDR2 SYDVKM. The CDR3 sequence is 16 residues long.

The rearrangement joins TRBV6-1 to TRBJ2-1, with D hard to call. V dropped 2 bases and J dropped 0 bases, with 8 bases sitting between them. The CDR3 has 15 residues. Germline V gene lookup returns CDR1 MNHNS and CDR2 SASEGT. The CDR3 protein is CASSEYWSSYNEQFF. The CDR3 nucleotides are TGTGCCAGCAGTGAATACTGGAGCTCCTACAATGAGCAGTTCTTC.

This clone was detected a few times. The genes are TRBV7-2 and TRBJ1-2; no reliable D call. In germline, CDR1 is SGHTA, CDR2 FQGNSA. V was trimmed by 2 bases and J by 8 bases, leaving 12 bases between them. The CDR3 is 13 residues long. This chain's CDR3 is CASSLRQEIGYTF. The CDR3 nucleotides read TGTGCCAGCAGCTTAAGGCAGGAAATAGGCTACACCTTC.

The chain recombines TRBV4-1 with TRBJ2-7, with 12 bases matching TRBD2. The V gene's germline CDR1 is MGHRA and CDR2 YSYEKL. The CDR3 has 16 amino acids. With 0 bases clipped from V and 6 bases from J, the junction kept 6 bases outside the gene matches. Here the CDR3 DNA reads TGCGCCAGCAGCCAAGAGACGGCTAGCGGGAGGGGCGAGCAGTACTTC. The encoded protein is CASSQETASGRGEQYF.

This clone was detected only once. The rearrangement links TRBV7-9 to TRBJ2-5; D not certain. V gave up 5 bases and J gave up 1 base, with 11 bases separating them. The CDR3 totals 14 residues. In germline, CDR1 is SEHNR, CDR2 FQNEAQ (reference sequence). This CDR3 reads CASSVRYSQETQYF. The CDR3 DNA is TGTGCCAGCAGCGTACGATACAGCCAAGAGACCCAGTACTTC.

This chain links TRBV13 with TRBJ1-1, with D hard to call. The germline gives CDR1 PRHDT, CDR2 FYEKMQ (reference sequence). V was clipped by 2 bases and J by 2 bases, with 6 bases between them. The CDR3 sequence is 13 residues long. The CDR3 region has the DNA TGTGCCAGCAGCTTACGGGGAAACACTGAAGCTTTCTTT. The encoded protein is CASSLRGNTEAFF.

This clone was detected only a few times. The genes are TRBV7-2 and TRBJ1-2, with D perhaps matching TRBD1 (6 bases). V was pared by 5 bases and J by 7 bases, with 14 bases between. The germline V gene has CDR1 SGHTA and CDR2 FQGNSA. CDR3 length: 13 residues. The CDR3 DNA follows: TGTGCCAGCAGCCAGAACTCAGGGGTTGGCTACACCTTC. It yields the protein CASSQNSGVGYTF. The full variable domain, completed using reference TRBV7-2 and TRBJ1-2, is GAGVSQSPSNKVTEKGKDVELRCDPISGHTALYWYRQSLGQGLEFLIYFQGNSAPDKSGLPSDRFSAERTGGSVSTLTIQRTQQEDSAVYLCASSQNSGVGYTFGSGTRLTVV.

This sequence joins TRBV7-2 and TRBJ2-2, with TRBD1 matching over 10 bases. The J segment lost 5 bases and the V segment lost 1 base, leaving 4 bases of the junction unmatched. Germline V gene sequence: CDR1 SGHTA, CDR2 FQGNSA. The CDR3 totals 16 residues. CDR3 sequence reads: CASSLGGTGETGELFF. DNA for the CDR3: TGTGCCAGCAGCTTAGGCGGGACAGGGGAGACCGGGGAGCTGTTTTTT.

The CDR3 region has the DNA TGTGCCAGCAGCACCCCGGGACAGATTTATGGCTACACCTTC. Translating gives CASSTPGQIYGYTF. The chain links TRBV21-1 to TRBJ1-2; the table assigns TRBD1, which was not confirmed against the DNA. TRBV21-1 is marked as a pseudogene. This CDR3 contains 14 residues.

In its sample, this clone was seen once. The chain recombines TRBV7-9 with TRBJ2-5; 11 bases align to TRBD2. The end of the DNA is better explained by TRBJ2-7, so the J call may be wrong. CDR3 size: 15 residues. Germline V gene lookup returns CDR1 SEHNR and CDR2 FQNEAQ (reference sequence). The CDR3 DNA sequence: TGTGCCAGCAGCTTAGGGCTAGCGGGAGGCTACGAGCAGTACTTC. Protein product: CASSLGLAGGYEQYF.

The chain combines TRBV27 with TRBJ1-3; D possibly corresponds to TRBD1 (5 bases). Germline values: CDR1 MNHEY, CDR2 SMNVEV (reference sequence). Trimming took 4 bases from V and 0 from J, leaving 13 bases between them. The CDR3 consists of 16 residues. CDR3 nucleotides: TGTGCCAGCAGTTCGAACAGGAAGAGCTCTGGAAACACCATATATTTT. The encoded protein is CASSSNRKSSGNTIYF.

This rearrangement joins TRBV11-3 to TRBJ2-4; TRBD1 matches 8 bases. The CDR3 is 13 amino acids. Germline CDR1 is SGHNT and CDR2 is YENEEA. V lost 3 bases, J lost 5 bases, and 0 bases stayed unmatched. CDR3 nucleotide sequence: TGTGCCAGCAGCTTGGACAGGGAAAACATTCAGTACTTC. Translated: CASSLDRENIQYF.

The rearrangement joins TRBV4-1 to TRBJ2-1, with D possibly matching TRBD2 (5 bases). CDR3 length: 14 residues. Trimming shortened V by 6 bases and J by 1 base, and 10 bases separated the two germline ends. The germline gives CDR1 MGHRA, CDR2 YSYEKL. The CDR3, as DNA: TGCGCCAGCAGTGTGGAGGCATCCTACAATGAGCAGTTCTTC. Its translation is CASSVEASYNEQFF.

In its sample, this clone was seen a few times. V and J are TRBV6-5 and TRBJ1-1; 12 bases match TRBD1. Germline V gene sequence: CDR1 MNHEY, CDR2 SVGAGI. The trim removed 5 bases at V and 5 bases at J, leaving 6 bases unmatched. The CDR3 has 15 amino acids. CDR3 amino acids: CASSGGQGAGTEAFF. In nucleotides, the CDR3 is TGTGCCAGCAGTGGGGGACAGGGGGCCGGGACTGAAGCTTTCTTT.

This chain connects TRBV7-9 to TRBJ2-4; D perhaps matches TRBD1 (6 bases). Germline V CDR1 and CDR2: SEHNR, FQNEAQ (reference sequence). CDR3 length: 15 amino acids. Trimming cost V 5 bases and J 9 bases, with 20 bases left between them. CDR3 loop: CASSPDQGSTGIQYF. In nucleotides, the CDR3 is TGTGCCAGCAGCCCTGACCAGGGGAGTACGGGCATTCAGTACTTC.

The rearrangement joins TRBV4-1 to TRBJ2-1, with TRBD1 matching 7 bases. Germline V gives CDR1 MGHRA, CDR2 YSYEKL. Losses at the gene ends were 3 bases for V and 1 base for J; bases not matched to a gene: 3. CDR3 length equals 15 residues. The CDR3, as DNA: TGCGCCAGCAGCCAGGGACAGCTGTCCTACAATGAGCAGTTCTTC. Translating gives CASSQGQLSYNEQFF.